This entry lists 25 T cell receptor beta chains sequenced from one sample in a study of blood T cell repertoires in COVID-19. Method: immunoSEQ multiplex PCR; TCRdb's copy keeps in-frame clones and lacks some. The data show approximately 300,000 clones, under 95% seen once. Specimen: PBMCs or T cells enriched from blood (not recorded which). The receptors were sampled from a man aged 60 to 69 who had recovered from COVID-19.

The chain employs TRBV14 and TRBJ2-5; D is possibly TRBD1 (6 bases). V was pared by 0 bases and J by 1 base, with 15 bases between. Germline V gene lookup returns CDR1 SGHDN and CDR2 FVKESK. CDR3 length: 17 residues. CDR3 loop: CASSQEFGQHIQETQYF. CDR3 nucleotide sequence: TGTGCCAGCAGCCAAGAATTTGGACAGCACATCCAAGAGACCCAGTACTTC.

The chain is built from TRBV4-1 and TRBJ2-5, with 9 bases aligning to TRBD1. Per the germline V gene, CDR1 is MGHRA and CDR2 is YSYEKL. The CDR3 sequence is 15 residues long. Trimming at V came to 1 base and at J to 5 bases, leaving 5 bases not matched to a gene. CDR3 in amino acids: CASSQADRGWETQYF. CDR3 bases: TGCGCCAGCAGCCAAGCGGACAGGGGTTGGGAGACCCAGTACTTC.

J is TRBJ2-5 and V is TRBV20-1; D ambiguous. This CDR3 has 11 amino acids. V was pared by 3 bases and J by 5 bases, with 7 bases between. In germline, CDR1 is DFQATT, CDR2 SNEGSKA (reference sequence). The CDR3 region has the DNA TGCAGTGCTAGTATGTCGGAGACCCAGTACTTC. Amino acid sequence: CSASMSETQYF.

CDR3 bases: TGTGCCTGGAGTAGCGGCCGGGTGGAGCAGTTCTTC. Its translation is CAWSSGRVEQFF. V and J are TRBV30 and TRBJ2-1; the D gene is possibly TRBD2 (5 bases). Between the trimmed V and J ends, which lost 2 bases and 10 bases, there was a span of 12 bases. Germline V CDR1 and CDR2: GTSNPN, SVGIG (reference sequence). The length of the CDR3 is 12 residues.

This chain links TRBV2 with TRBJ2-5; 7 bases match TRBD1. Germline V gene lookup returns CDR1 SNHLY and CDR2 FYNNEI. CDR3 length equals 12 residues. V lost 5 bases to trimming and J lost 8 bases; unmatched junction nucleotides: 5. Written as DNA, the CDR3 is TGTGCCAGCAGTCGGCAGGGGGAAACCCAGTACTTC. It is translated as CASSRQGETQYF.

The V call is TRBV7-2, the J call TRBJ2-3, with D unclear. Germline V gives CDR1 SGHTA, CDR2 FQGNSA. The CDR3 runs to 13 residues. The V and J ends lost 0 bases and 6 bases respectively, with 7 bases between them. The chain's CDR3 is CASSLASGDTQYF. In DNA, the CDR3 is TGTGCCAGCAGCTTAGCTTCCGGGGATACGCAGTATTTT.

The CDR3 nucleotides read TGCGCCAGCAGCTTGAGGGCAGGGGAAGAAAAACTGTTTTTT. It encodes CASSLRAGEEKLFF. This sequence joins TRBV5-1 and TRBJ1-4, with a tentative D call TRBD1 (6 bases). CDR1 and CDR2 from the germline V gene are SGHRS and YFSETQ. V gave up 1 base and J gave up 8 bases, with 12 bases separating them. The CDR3 is 14 amino acids. Complete variable domain (other parts from reference TRBV5-1 and TRBJ1-4): KAGVTQTPRYLIKTRGQQVTLSCSPISGHRSVSWYQQTPGQGLQFLFEYFSETQRNKGNFPGRFSGRQFSNSRSEMNVSTLELGDSALYLCASSLRAGEEKLFFGSGTQLSVL.

This chain links TRBV5-1 with TRBJ1-3; no reliable D call. V was trimmed by 4 bases and J by 0 bases, leaving 11 bases between them. Germline CDR1 is SGHRS and CDR2 is YFSETQ. The CDR3 totals 15 residues. Here the CDR3 DNA reads TGCGCCAGCAGCCCAACCGGGAACTCTGGAAACACCATATATTTT. Translation: CASSPTGNSGNTIYF.

The chain is built from TRBV12-5 and TRBJ1-4; 8 bases match TRBD1. The CDR3 contains 16 residues. Trimming removed 1 base from V and 3 bases from J; junction bases left unmatched: 4. Germline lookup yields CDR1 LGHNT and CDR2 FRNRAP. The CDR3 region is CASGLGVRGPNEKLFF. The CDR3 bases are TGTGCTAGTGGTTTGGGCGTCAGGGGGCCTAATGAAAAACTGTTTTTT.

This chain connects TRBV30 to TRBJ1-5; TRBD1 matches 8 bases. The CDR3 is 13 amino acids. Germline CDR1 reads GTSNPN; CDR2 reads SVGIG (reference sequence). Losses at the gene ends were 4 bases for V and 3 bases for J; bases not matched to a gene: 2. CDR3 amino acids: CAWNRGDNQPQHF. The CDR3, as DNA: TGTGCCTGGAACAGGGGGGACAATCAGCCCCAGCATTTT.

The chain is built from TRBV5-1 and TRBJ2-2; TRBD1 aligns across 8 bases. The CDR3 runs 15 residues. CDR1 and CDR2 (germline): SGHRS, YFSETQ. Trimming at V came to 6 bases and at J to 6 bases, leaving 10 bases not matched to a gene. The CDR3 here is CASISGTGAAGELFF. The CDR3 coding sequence is TGCGCCAGCATCTCCGGGACAGGAGCGGCCGGGGAGCTGTTTTTT. The full variable domain, with the rest looked up from reference TRBV5-1 and TRBJ2-2, is KAGVTQTPRYLIKTRGQQVTLSCSPISGHRSVSWYQQTPGQGLQFLFEYFSETQRNKGNFPGRFSGRQFSNSRSEMNVSTLELGDSALYLCASISGTGAAGELFFGEGSRLTVL.

This sequence joins TRBV4-1 and TRBJ1-1; D perhaps matches TRBD1 (5 bases). The CDR3 consists of 14 residues. V shed 4 bases and J shed 5 bases, with 14 bases lying between them. Germline-derived CDR1 and CDR2 are MGHRA and YSYEKL. CDR3 bases: TGCGCCAGCAGCCTCCGGGACGGAGGGACTGAAGCTTTCTTT. Translated, it gives CASSLRDGGTEAFF.

The chain has TRBV11-2 and TRBJ1-6; D gene unclear. The CDR3 has 13 amino acids. The V end lost 5 bases, the J end lost 8 bases, and 10 bases lay between the germline ends. In germline, CDR1 is SGHAT, CDR2 FQNNGV. The CDR3, as DNA: TGTGCCAGCAGCCTTTGGAGGGATTCACCCCTCCACTTT. This translates into CASSLWRDSPLHF. Complete variable domain (other parts from reference TRBV11-2 and TRBJ1-6): EAGVAQSPRYKIIEKRQSVAFWCNPISGHATLYWYQQILGQGPKLLIQFQNNGVVDDSQLPKDRFSAERLKGVDSTLKIQPAKLEDSAVYLCASSLWRDSPLHFGNGTRLTVT.

There are a few counts of this clone. The V call is TRBV3-1 (or the pseudogene TRBV3-2), the J call TRBJ1-4; D gene ambiguous. V dropped 0 bases and J dropped 14 bases, with 13 bases sitting between them. Germline V gene lookup returns CDR1 LGHDT and CDR2 YNNKEL (reference sequence). This CDR3 is 13 amino acids long. The CDR3 DNA reads as TGTGCCAGCAGCCAAGATATCCAGGCCCAGCTGTTTTTT. Its protein is CASSQDIQAQLFF.

V and J are TRBV7-9 and TRBJ1-2; 8 bases fit TRBD1. J gave up 1 base and V 6 bases, and 7 bases lay outside the gene matches. From germline, CDR1 is SEHNR and CDR2 FQNEAQ (reference sequence). This CDR3 region has 15 residues. CDR3 in amino acids: CASSFGTGYNYGYTF. The CDR3 nucleotides read TGTGCCAGCAGTTTTGGGACAGGTTATAACTATGGCTACACCTTC.

The J gene is TRBJ2-1, the V gene TRBV5-4, with TRBD2 matching over 10 bases. Losses at the gene ends were 9 bases for V and 8 bases for J; bases not matched to a gene: 14. The CDR3 has 15 amino acids. Germline V gene data show CDR1 as SGHNT and CDR2 as YYREEE (reference sequence). This CDR3 reads CATSDGPSGGDEQFF. CDR3 coding DNA: TGTGCCACCAGTGATGGGCCTAGCGGGGGCGATGAGCAGTTCTTC.

This chain links TRBV6-5 with TRBJ1-5; D uncertain. V gave up 6 bases and J gave up 0 bases, with 6 bases separating them. The germline CDR1 and CDR2 sequences are MNHEY and SVGAGI. The CDR3 is made up of 13 amino acids. The CDR3 sequence is CASSRYSNQPQHF. Written as DNA, the CDR3 is TGTGCCAGCAGCAGATATAGCAATCAGCCCCAGCATTTT.

The DNA of the CDR3 is TGTGCCAGCAGCTTGCCAACTAGCGGGAGCGCCGATGAGCAGTTCTTC. Translating gives CASSLPTSGSADEQFF. The chain joins TRBV5-4 to TRBJ2-1; 11 bases are a match to TRBD2. The V gene's germline CDR1 is SGHNT and CDR2 YYREEE (reference sequence). With V trimmed by 1 base and J by 8 bases, 8 bases remained unmatched. The CDR3 covers 16 residues. Full variable domain (rest looked up from reference TRBV5-4 and TRBJ2-1): ETGVTQSPTHLIKTRGQQVTLRCSSQSGHNTVSWYQQALGQGPQFIFQYYREEENGRGNFPPRFSGLQFPNYSSELNVNALELDDSALYLCASSLPTSGSADEQFFGPGTRLTVL.

The CDR3 sequence: CASSQASGLESYNEQFF. The CDR3 DNA follows: TGTGCCAGCAGCCAAGCTAGTGGACTAGAGTCCTACAATGAGCAGTTCTTC. This rearrangement joins TRBV3-1 (or the pseudogene TRBV3-2) to TRBJ2-1; the match to TRBD2 covers 7 bases. J was trimmed by 1 base and V by 1 base; bases with no gene match: 7. Looked up from germline, CDR1 is LGHDT and CDR2 is YNNKEL (reference sequence). This CDR3 is 17 amino acids long.

The V gene is TRBV7-9, the J gene TRBJ1-5; D perhaps matches TRBD1 (5 bases). Germline V lookup: CDR1 SEHNR, CDR2 FQNEAQ (reference sequence). CDR3 size: 14 residues. Trimming cost V 4 bases and J 4 bases, with 11 bases left between them. The CDR3 protein is CASSYGGGNQPQHF. CDR3 nucleotides: TGTGCCAGCAGCTACGGGGGGGGTAATCAGCCCCAGCATTTT. The whole variable domain, filled in from reference TRBV7-9 and TRBJ1-5, reads DTGVSQNPRHKITKRGQNVTFRCDPISEHNRLYWYRQTLGQGPEFLTYFQNEAQLEKSRLLSDRFSAERPKGSFSTLEIQRTEQGDSAMYLCASSYGGGNQPQHFGDGTRLSIL.

This rearrangement joins TRBV7-9 to TRBJ1-2, with 7 bases that match TRBD1. The CDR3 extends over 13 amino acids. Per the germline V gene, CDR1 is SEHNR and CDR2 is FQNEAQ (reference sequence). Unmatched junction bases numbered 6, after V lost 4 bases and J lost 7 bases. The CDR3 nucleotides are TGTGCCAGCAGCTCGACAGGGTGGAGTGGCTACACCTTC. The encoded protein is CASSSTGWSGYTF.

This clone was seen a single time. The chain links TRBV5-1 to TRBJ2-1; 10 bases map to TRBD2. The CDR3 consists of 16 residues. Germline assignment: CDR1 SGHRS and CDR2 YFSETQ. Trimming at V came to 0 bases and at J to 3 bases, leaving 3 bases not matched to a gene. CDR3 nucleotides: TGCGCCAGCAGCTTGGGAGCGGGAGGGGGCTACAATGAGCAGTTCTTC. It yields the protein CASSLGAGGGYNEQFF.

This clone was seen more than once but under ten times. The CDR3 DNA sequence: TGCGCCAGCAGCCAAGATCGAGCGGGGTACTACGAGCAGTACTTC. Translation: CASSQDRAGYYEQYF. The chain joins TRBV4-3 to TRBJ2-7; 7 bases line up with TRBD2. V lost 0 bases and J lost 3; bases outside the gene matches: 5. This CDR3 has 15 residues. Looked up from germline, CDR1 is LGHNA and CDR2 is YSLEER.

J is TRBJ1-6 and V is TRBV15; TRBD1 might be the D (6 bases). Germline V CDR1 and CDR2: LNHNV, YYDKDF (reference sequence). This CDR3 spans 15 amino acids. Deletions cut 5 bases from V and 3 bases from J, with 11 bases between. CDR3 coding DNA: TGTGCCACCAGCGCAACAGGGAACTATAATTCACCCCTCCACTTT. Protein sequence: CATSATGNYNSPLHF.

The V gene is TRBV6-2 or TRBV6-3, the J gene TRBJ2-2; 10 bases match TRBD2. V shed 7 bases, J shed 4 bases, and the junction held 6 bases outside the gene matches. This CDR3 comprises 15 residues. CDR1 MNHEY and CDR2 SVGEGT come from the germline V gene. CDR3 nucleotide sequence: TGTGCCAGCAACCCCCGGACTAGCGGCACCGGGGAGCTGTTTTTT. It specifies CASNPRTSGTGELFF.